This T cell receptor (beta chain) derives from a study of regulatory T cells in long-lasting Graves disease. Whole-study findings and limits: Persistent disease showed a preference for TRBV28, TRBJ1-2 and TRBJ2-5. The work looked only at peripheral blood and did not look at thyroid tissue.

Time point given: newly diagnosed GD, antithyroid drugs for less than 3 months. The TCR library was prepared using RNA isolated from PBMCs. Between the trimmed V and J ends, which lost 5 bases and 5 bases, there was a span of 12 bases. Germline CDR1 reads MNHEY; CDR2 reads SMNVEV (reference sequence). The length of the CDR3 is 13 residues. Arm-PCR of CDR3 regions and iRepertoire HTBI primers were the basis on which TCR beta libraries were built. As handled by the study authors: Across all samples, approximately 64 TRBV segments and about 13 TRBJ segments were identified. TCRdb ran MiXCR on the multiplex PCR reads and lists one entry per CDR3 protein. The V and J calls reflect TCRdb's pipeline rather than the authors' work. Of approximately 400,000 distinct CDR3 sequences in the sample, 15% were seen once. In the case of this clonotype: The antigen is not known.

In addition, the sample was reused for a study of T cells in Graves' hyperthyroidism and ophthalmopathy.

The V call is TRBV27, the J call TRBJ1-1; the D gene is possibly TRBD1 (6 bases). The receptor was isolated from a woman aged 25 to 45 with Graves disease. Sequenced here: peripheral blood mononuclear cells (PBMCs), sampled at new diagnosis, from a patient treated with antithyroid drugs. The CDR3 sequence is CASSNREETEAFF. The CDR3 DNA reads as TGTGCCAGCAGTAACAGGGAGGAGACTGAAGCTTTCTTT.